The 32 T cell receptor beta chains below come from one sample, sequenced in a study of cytomegalovirus exposure and HLA in healthy donors. The data were produced by immunoSEQ multiplex PCR, yet TCRdb's version contains in-frame clones alone and is incomplete. The sample carries roughly 150,000 clones, 85% to 95% recorded once. The sequencing sample was made of PBMCs. Source of these receptors: a man between 18 and 35 years old in good health and CMV-seropositive.

This chain links TRBV7-2 with TRBJ1-1; the D is unclear. V was pared by 0 bases and J by 6 bases, with 11 bases between. The CDR3 spans 14 residues. Germline V lookup: CDR1 SGHTA, CDR2 FQGNSA. This CDR3 reads CASSLAGIGAEAFF. The CDR3 DNA sequence: TGTGCCAGCAGCTTAGCAGGGATCGGGGCTGAAGCTTTCTTT.

The CDR3 sequence is CASSLDWTSGSYEQYF. CDR3 DNA: TGCGCCAGCAGCTTGGATTGGACTAGCGGGAGTTACGAGCAGTACTTC. V gene TRBV5-1 combines with J gene TRBJ2-7; 13 positions agree with TRBD2. The V segment lost 0 bases and the J segment 4 bases; nucleotides outside the gene matches: 4. This CDR3 is built from 16 residues. Germline CDR1 reads SGHRS; CDR2 reads YFSETQ. Complete variable domain (other parts from reference TRBV5-1 and TRBJ2-7): KAGVTQTPRYLIKTRGQQVTLSCSPISGHRSVSWYQQTPGQGLQFLFEYFSETQRNKGNFPGRFSGRQFSNSRSEMNVSTLELGDSALYLCASSLDWTSGSYEQYFGPGTRLTVT.

In this sample, this clone turned up once. This chain connects TRBV6-1 to TRBJ2-3; TRBD1 might be the D (6 bases). Deletions cut 8 bases from V and 3 bases from J, with 18 bases between. The CDR3 totals 15 residues. Germline CDR1 is MNHNS and CDR2 is SASEGT. The CDR3 DNA is TGTGCCAGCGCTAGAGAACAGGGTGGAACAGATACGCAGTATTTT. Amino acids: CASAREQGGTDTQYF.

This sequence joins TRBV28 and TRBJ2-1; tentatively, D is TRBD1 (6 bases). This CDR3 spans 16 amino acids. Germline CDR1 is MDHEN and CDR2 is SYDVKM. V dropped 7 bases and J dropped 0 bases, with 16 bases sitting between them. CDR3 DNA: TGTGCCAGCAACCTTTCAGGGGCGAGCTCCTACAATGAGCAGTTCTTC. Translation gives CASNLSGASSYNEQFF.

V and J are TRBV2 and TRBJ2-5, with D possibly being TRBD1 (6 bases). The germline V and J ends were trimmed by 7 bases and 4 bases, with 13 bases remaining between them. Per the germline V gene, CDR1 is SNHLY and CDR2 is FYNNEI. CDR3 length equals 13 residues. The CDR3 here is CASNYGQSETQYF. CDR3 DNA sequence: TGTGCCAGCAACTACGGACAGTCAGAGACCCAGTACTTC.

The chain combines TRBV6-1 with TRBJ1-1, with TRBD1 matching over 10 bases. V trimming: 2 bases; J trimming: 5 bases; junction bases outside the gene matches: 5. Germline V gene lookup returns CDR1 MNHNS and CDR2 SASEGT. The CDR3 is 15 amino acids. CDR3 sequence (DNA): TGTGCCAGCAGTGAATCGGGACAGGGGTGGACTGAAGCTTTCTTT. Protein sequence: CASSESGQGWTEAFF.

The chain has TRBV21-1 and TRBJ2-7; TRBD2, the table's D call, lacks a check against the DNA. TRBV21-1 constitutes a pseudogene. CDR3 size: 16 residues. CDR3 nucleotide sequence: TGTGCCAGCAGCAAAGGGGCGGGAGGTGTCTCCTACGAGCAGTACTTC. This codes for CASSKGAGGVSYEQYF.

This chain uses TRBV27 with TRBJ2-1; tentative D call: TRBD2 (6 bases). Germline values: CDR1 MNHEY, CDR2 SMNVEV (reference sequence). CDR3 length: 15 residues. V was cut by 3 bases and J by 4 bases, with 13 bases left in between. For the CDR3, the DNA is TGTGCCAGCAGTTTGAGGCCCGGGGGATACAATGAGCAGTTCTTC. Its protein product is CASSLRPGGYNEQFF.

Notes on this clone: The sample holds other DNA sequences that translate to the same CDR3. The DNA for the CDR3 is TGTGCCAGCAGCTTAGGCGGGGGCTACGAGCAGTACTTC. Translated, it gives CASSLGGGYEQYF. V is TRBV11-2 and J is TRBJ2-7; TRBD2 matches at 7 bases. Germline V gene lookup returns CDR1 SGHAT and CDR2 FQNNGV. The V segment lost 1 base and the J segment 3 bases; nucleotides outside the gene matches: 0. The CDR3 totals 13 residues. The full variable domain, rest sourced from reference TRBV11-2 and TRBJ2-7, is EAGVAQSPRYKIIEKRQSVAFWCNPISGHATLYWYQQILGQGPKLLIQFQNNGVVDDSQLPKDRFSAERLKGVDSTLKIQPAKLEDSAVYLCASSLGGGYEQYFGPGTRLTVT.

The chain links TRBV28 to TRBJ2-7; possible D gene TRBD1, 6 bases. Trimming stripped 4 bases from V and 3 bases from J, with 19 bases between. Germline V gives CDR1 MDHEN, CDR2 SYDVKM. CDR3 length: 16 residues. CDR3 sequence reads: CASSSHGTGNLYEQYF. The CDR3 nucleotides read TGTGCCAGCAGTTCCCACGGCACAGGGAACCTCTACGAGCAGTACTTC.

The chain uses TRBV28 and TRBJ2-7, with 10 nucleotides matching TRBD2. The V gene's germline CDR1 is MDHEN and CDR2 SYDVKM. The CDR3 is 15 amino acids. V lost 4 bases to trimming and J lost 2 bases; unmatched junction nucleotides: 5. The CDR3 loop reads CASSSVAGGTYEQYF. The CDR3 DNA reads TGTGCCAGCAGTTCCGTAGCGGGAGGTACCTACGAGCAGTACTTC.

The chain couples TRBV29-1 to TRBJ2-2; 7 nucleotides agree with TRBD2. The length of the CDR3 is 18 residues. From germline, CDR1 is SQVTM and CDR2 ANQGSEA. Trimming removed 6 bases from V and 0 bases from J; junction bases left unmatched: 16. The CDR3 spells CSVAISGQNNANTGELFF. CDR3 DNA: TGCAGCGTCGCCATTAGCGGGCAAAATAACGCGAACACCGGGGAGCTGTTTTTT.

This clone was seen only a few times. The rearrangement uses TRBV27 and TRBJ1-5, with D unresolved. The CDR3 runs 16 residues. Germline values: CDR1 MNHEY, CDR2 SMNVEV (reference sequence). Trimming pared 5 bases from V and 2 bases from J, leaving 16 bases between. The chain's CDR3 is CASSLFGGHGNQPQHF. CDR3 coding DNA: TGTGCCAGCAGTCTTTTCGGAGGGCATGGCAATCAGCCCCAGCATTTT.

This chain uses TRBV10-3 with TRBJ1-1, with 7 bases that match TRBD1. V shed 0 bases, J shed 1 base, and the junction held 2 bases outside the gene matches. The CDR3 runs to 15 residues. Germline V gene sequence: CDR1 ENHRY, CDR2 SYGVKD. This CDR3 is CAISESTGKNTEAFF. For the CDR3, the DNA is TGTGCCATCAGTGAGTCGACAGGGAAGAACACTGAAGCTTTCTTT.

Regarding this clone: One junction end does not reproduce the germline sequence, and a read error may be involved. The rearrangement links TRBV27 to TRBJ1-6, with 8 nucleotides matching TRBD1. Germline loops: CDR1 MNHEY, CDR2 SMNVEV (reference sequence). The CDR3 is 14 residues long. This CDR3 reads CASIRTGYSSPLHF. The DNA of the CDR3 is TGTGCCAGCATAAGGACAGGGTATAGTTCACCCCTCCACTTT.

This clone was observed a handful of times. This chain links TRBV2 with TRBJ1-2, with D possibly matching TRBD1 (5 bases). Trimming removed 2 bases at V and 4 bases at J, with 5 bases between. Germline CDR1 is SNHLY and CDR2 is FYNNEI. This CDR3 spans 12 amino acids. The CDR3 here is CASSERGYGYTF. CDR3 nucleotides: TGTGCCAGCAGTGAAAGGGGCTATGGCTACACCTTC.

This clone is a singleton in its sample. V usage is TRBV18 and J usage is TRBJ2-2; 7 positions match TRBD2. With V trimmed by 3 bases and J by 3 bases, 7 bases remained unmatched. This CDR3 is 16 amino acids long. The germline CDR1 and CDR2 sequences are KGHSH and LQKENI. DNA for the CDR3: TGTGCCAGCTCACCCTTTGAGCGGGATTACACCGGGGAGCTGTTTTTT. Its protein product is CASSPFERDYTGELFF.

This clone was detected once. V gene TRBV28 combines with J gene TRBJ2-7, with 8 bases aligning to TRBD1. V lost 2 bases and J lost 5; bases outside the gene matches: 17. The germline V gene encodes CDR1 MDHEN and CDR2 SYDVKM. This CDR3 region has 18 residues. CDR3 region: CASSLTGQGGGTDHEQYF. CDR3 DNA sequence: TGTGCCAGCAGTTTAACCGGACAGGGAGGAGGAACGGACCACGAGCAGTACTTC. Drawing the rest from reference TRBV28 and TRBJ2-7, the complete variable domain is DVKVTQSSRYLVKRTGEKVFLECVQDMDHENMFWYRQDPGLGLRLIYFSYDVKMKEKGDIPEGYSVSREKKERFSLILESASTNQTSMYLCASSLTGQGGGTDHEQYFGPGTRLTVT.

The chain combines TRBV7-8 with TRBJ2-7, with 7 positions matching TRBD2. Germline V gives CDR1 SGHVS, CDR2 FQNEAQ. J gave up 2 bases and V 8 bases, and 9 bases lay outside the gene matches. The length of the CDR3 is 14 residues. In DNA, the CDR3 is TGTGCCAGCTCTCCCGGGGGGTTAACCTACGAGCAGTACTTC. Translated, it gives CASSPGGLTYEQYF.

This chain links TRBV5-6 with TRBJ2-7; TRBD2 is a possible D gene (5 bases). With 1 base removed from V and 5 bases from J, the gap between germline ends came to 13 bases. The CDR3 is made up of 14 amino acids. Germline loops: CDR1 SGHDT, CDR2 YYEEEE. In DNA, the CDR3 is TGTGCCAGCAGCTTGTTACTCGGGGTCAACGAGCAGTACTTC. Its protein is CASSLLLGVNEQYF.

The chain carries TRBV7-2 and TRBJ2-7, with TRBD1 identical over 9 bases. The CDR3 is 15 residues long. Trimming took 5 bases from V and 4 from J; bases not matched to a gene: 9. Germline-derived CDR1 and CDR2 are SGHTA and FQGNSA. The CDR3 coding sequence is TGTGCCAGCAGCGCGCCGGGGACAGGGTGGTACGAGCAGTACTTC. This encodes CASSAPGTGWYEQYF. Complete variable domain (other parts from reference TRBV7-2 and TRBJ2-7): GAGVSQSPSNKVTEKGKDVELRCDPISGHTALYWYRQSLGQGLEFLIYFQGNSAPDKSGLPSDRFSAERTGGSVSTLTIQRTQQEDSAVYLCASSAPGTGWYEQYFGPGTRLTVT.

This chain uses TRBV6-5 with TRBJ2-2; tentatively, D is TRBD2 (6 bases). This CDR3 has 15 residues. CDR1 is MNHEY, CDR2 SVGAGI, per germline. V dropped 4 bases and J dropped 0 bases, with 9 bases sitting between them. CDR3 nucleotide sequence: TGTGCCAGCAGTTTGTTAGCGGCGAACACCGGGGAGCTGTTTTTT. As protein: CASSLLAANTGELFF.

The rearrangement joins TRBV11-1 to TRBJ2-7; 8 nucleotides align to TRBD2. CDR1 SGHAT and CDR2 FQDESV come from the germline V gene (reference sequence). The CDR3 has 14 amino acids. J gave up 0 bases and V 6 bases, and 4 bases lay outside the gene matches. The CDR3 spells CASSTSGSSYEQYF. In nucleotides, the CDR3 is TGTGCCAGCAGTACGAGCGGGAGCTCCTACGAGCAGTACTTC.

The CDR3 DNA reads as TGTGCCAGCTCGACAGGGGGCCGGGAGACCCAGTACTTC. Encoded protein: CASSTGGRETQYF. The V call is TRBV25-1, the J call TRBJ2-5; 10 positions match TRBD1. CDR3 length: 13 residues. V was clipped by 8 bases and J by 5 bases; unmatched bases: 5. Germline CDR1 MGHDK, CDR2 SYGVNS.

This chain links TRBV12-5 with TRBJ2-7; 9 bases fit TRBD2. In germline, CDR1 is LGHNT, CDR2 FRNRAP. The J segment lost 5 bases and the V segment lost 0 bases, leaving 11 bases of the junction unmatched. CDR3 length: 17 amino acids. CDR3 sequence: CASGLVTGAREGHEQYF. For the CDR3, the DNA is TGTGCTAGTGGTTTGGTAACAGGGGCGCGGGAGGGCCACGAGCAGTACTTC.

The chain has TRBV7-9 and TRBJ2-7; 7 bases agree with TRBD1. J lost 0 bases, V lost 5 bases, and 4 bases had no gene match. This CDR3 is built from 14 residues. Germline V lookup: CDR1 SEHNR, CDR2 FQNEAQ (reference sequence). The CDR3 reads CASSPRGSSYEQYF. The CDR3 DNA reads TGTGCCAGCAGCCCCAGGGGGAGCTCCTACGAGCAGTACTTC.

V usage is TRBV7-9 and J usage is TRBJ2-1, with D possibly matching TRBD2 (5 bases). Germline loops: CDR1 SEHNR, CDR2 FQNEAQ (reference sequence). The CDR3 totals 12 residues. V was shortened by 6 bases and J by 3 bases, with 6 bases between the two germline ends. Here the CDR3 DNA reads TGTGCCAGCAGGGGAGACTACAATGAGCAGTTCTTC. Amino acids: CASRGDYNEQFF.

The rearrangement uses TRBV27 and TRBJ1-4, with D unresolved. The germline V gene encodes CDR1 MNHEY and CDR2 SMNVEV (reference sequence). The V end lost 8 bases, the J end lost 0 bases, and 13 bases lay between the germline ends. There are 15 residues in the CDR3. This CDR3 reads CASRRTAATNEKLFF. CDR3 DNA sequence: TGTGCCAGCCGCCGAACAGCCGCAACTAATGAAAAACTGTTTTTT.

The genes are TRBV18 and TRBJ1-5, with D perhaps matching TRBD1 (6 bases). Germline assignment: CDR1 KGHSH and CDR2 LQKENI. With 3 bases removed from V and 4 bases from J, the gap between germline ends came to 10 bases. The CDR3 is 14 amino acids. The chain's CDR3 is CASSPSGANQPQHF. CDR3 DNA: TGTGCCAGCTCACCGTCAGGGGCAAATCAGCCCCAGCATTTT.

This clone was counted a single time. CDR3 loop: CASSIGLGSYNEQFF. Written as DNA, the CDR3 is TGTGCCAGCAGCATCGGGTTAGGCTCCTACAATGAGCAGTTCTTC. The chain employs TRBV9 and TRBJ2-1; unclear D gene. The germline gives CDR1 SGDLS, CDR2 YYNGEE. This CDR3 spans 15 amino acids. Trimming removed 4 bases at V and 0 bases at J, with 11 bases between.

As to this clone: An end of the junction does not agree with germline; a read error may underlie this. This chain links TRBV2 with TRBJ2-1; the D gene is possibly TRBD2 (6 bases). Germline V gives CDR1 SNHLY, CDR2 FYNNEI. The CDR3 totals 12 residues. The CDR3 DNA follows: TGTGCCAGCAGTGATGAGGGGACTGAGCAGCTCTTC. Protein sequence: CASSDEGTEQLF.

The chain employs TRBV7-2 and TRBJ1-4; 9 bases agree with TRBD1. V dropped 3 bases and J dropped 8; count of bases not matched to a gene: 10. In germline, CDR1 is SGHTA, CDR2 FQGNSA. CDR3 length: 16 residues. This CDR3 is CASSFRTGEGGEKLFF. As DNA, the CDR3 is TGTGCCAGCAGCTTCAGGACAGGGGAGGGTGGGGAAAAACTGTTTTTT.